This T cell receptor beta chain was retrieved from a study of regulatory T cells in long-lasting Graves disease. Arm-PCR of CDR3 regions and iRepertoire HTBI primers were the basis on which TCR beta libraries were built. TCRdb passed the multiplex PCR reads through MiXCR, listing each CDR3 protein once. The top ten clones hold 10% of a sample with roughly 500,000 distinct CDR3 sequences, about 13% of them seen once. Losses at the gene ends were 0 bases for V and 7 bases for J; bases not matched to a gene: 6. This CDR3 region has 16 residues. Germline loops: CDR1 SGHDT, CDR2 YYEEEE. This sample's time point: newly diagnosed GD, antithyroid drugs for less than 3 months. Researchers made the TCR library from RNA that was extracted from PBMCs. This same sample was also taken into another study, of T cells in Graves' hyperthyroidism and ophthalmopathy.

This TCR derives from a man younger than 40 with Graves disease. The source material was peripheral blood mononuclear cells (PBMCs), sampled at new diagnosis, from a patient treated with antithyroid drugs. This sequence joins TRBV5-6 and TRBJ2-3, with 12 bases that match TRBD2. The CDR3 DNA reads TGTGCCAGCAGCTTGGGTCTAGCGGGAGGGGTCTATACGCAGTATTTT. Translated, it gives CASSLGLAGGVYTQYF.